The clone carrying this T cell receptor beta chain was counted many times. Its antigen is still unknown. The record originates from a study of identical twins. Whole-study results and caveats: Model-predicted out-of-frame TCR alpha sharing fell below observed values in monozygotic twins.

Germline V gene sequence: CDR1 SGHVS, CDR2 FNYEAQ. Trimming took 4 bases from V and 0 from J; bases not matched to a gene: 6. The CDR3 runs to 18 residues. TCRdb called the 5' RACE reads again in MiXCR, with one record for every CDR3 protein. Of 150,000 or so distinct CDR3 sequences in the sample, 3% to 4.5% were seen once. Every sampled donor was Caucasian and healthy. V usage is TRBV7-6 and J usage is TRBJ2-3, with 14 bases matching TRBD2. The source material was memory T cells sorted from blood. The TCR comes from a man younger than 35 in good health. The CDR3 DNA reads TGTGCCAGCAGCTCGGGGGGACTAGCGGGAGTCAGCACAGATACGCAGTATTTT. This sequence encodes CASSSGGLAGVSTDTQYF.